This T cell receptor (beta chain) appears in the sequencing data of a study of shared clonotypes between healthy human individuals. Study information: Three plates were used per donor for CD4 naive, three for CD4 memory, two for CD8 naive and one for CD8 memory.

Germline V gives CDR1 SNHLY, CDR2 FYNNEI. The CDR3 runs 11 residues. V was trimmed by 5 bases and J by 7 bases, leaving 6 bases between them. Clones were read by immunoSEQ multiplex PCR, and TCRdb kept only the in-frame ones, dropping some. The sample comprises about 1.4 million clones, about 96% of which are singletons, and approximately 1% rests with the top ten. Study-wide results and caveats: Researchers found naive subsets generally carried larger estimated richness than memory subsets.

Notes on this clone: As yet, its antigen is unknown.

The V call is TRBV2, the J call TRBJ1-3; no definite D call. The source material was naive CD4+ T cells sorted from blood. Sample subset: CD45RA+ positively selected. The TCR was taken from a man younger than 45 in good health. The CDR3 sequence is CASSLTNTIYF. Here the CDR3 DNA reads TGTGCCAGCAGTCTCACTAACACCATATATTTT.